This passage covers 7 T cell receptor beta chains from one sample sequenced in a study of blood T cell repertoires in COVID-19. Measured with immunoSEQ multiplex PCR; TCRdb has only the in-frame clones, and not every one. Of 250,000 or so clones in the sample, approximately 89% were seen once. The specimen was peripheral blood. The receptors were sampled from a woman aged 40 to 50 who had recovered from COVID-19.

The V gene is TRBV7-9, the J gene TRBJ2-5, with D possibly matching TRBD1 (5 bases). The CDR3 covers 14 residues. Between the trimmed V and J ends, which lost 3 bases and 0 bases, there was a span of 8 bases. The germline gives CDR1 SEHNR, CDR2 FQNEAQ (reference sequence). The DNA of the CDR3 is TGTGCCAGCAGCTTCGACAGTCACCAAGAGACCCAGTACTTC. Translated, it gives CASSFDSHQETQYF.

The gene calls are TRBV6-5 and TRBJ2-2; 10 bases are a match to TRBD1. The CDR3 loop spans 14 amino acids. The V gene end was trimmed by 4 bases and the J gene end by 6 bases; junction bases not matched to a gene: 2. Germline V lookup: CDR1 MNHEY, CDR2 SVGAGI. The CDR3 region has the DNA TGTGCCAGCAGTTTTGGACAGGGGGCCGGGGAGCTGTTTTTT. Protein sequence: CASSFGQGAGELFF.

This rearrangement joins TRBV4-1 to TRBJ2-6; 7 nucleotides match TRBD2. V shed 2 bases, J shed 0 bases, and the junction held 7 bases outside the gene matches. CDR3 length equals 18 residues. Germline V lookup: CDR1 MGHRA, CDR2 YSYEKL. For the CDR3, the DNA is TGCGCCAGCAGCCAATTTGCGGGAGTGATCTCTGGGGCCAACGTCCTGACTTTC. It is translated as CASSQFAGVISGANVLTF.

V and J are TRBV9 and TRBJ2-5, with 7 nucleotides matching TRBD2. The CDR3 covers 16 residues. The V segment lost 3 bases and the J segment 8 bases; nucleotides outside the gene matches: 16. Germline V CDR1 and CDR2: SGDLS, YYNGEE. The CDR3 nucleotides read TGTGCCAGCAGCGCTGGGGCCAGCGGGGCATCCGGAACCCAGTACTTC. It translates to CASSAGASGASGTQYF. The full variable domain, with the rest looked up from reference TRBV9 and TRBJ2-5, is DSGVTQTPKHLITATGQRVTLRCSPRSGDLSVYWYQQSLDQGLQFLIQYYNGEERAKGNILERFSAQQFPDLHSELNLSSLELGDSALYFCASSAGASGASGTQYFGPGTRLLVL.

The chain recombines TRBV5-1 with TRBJ2-1; TRBD2 matches 15 bases. After removal of 4 bases from V and 8 bases from J, the junction contained 4 bases not matched to a gene. The germline V gene has CDR1 SGHRS and CDR2 YFSETQ. This CDR3 comprises 15 residues. This chain's CDR3 is CASSQGTSGRYEQFF. The CDR3 DNA sequence: TGCGCCAGCAGCCAAGGGACTAGCGGGAGGTATGAGCAGTTCTTC.

This sequence joins TRBV18 and TRBJ2-5; D perhaps matches TRBD2 (6 bases). This CDR3 is 15 amino acids long. V was shortened by 3 bases and J by 3 bases, with 14 bases between the two germline ends. Germline V gene lookup returns CDR1 KGHSH and CDR2 LQKENI. The CDR3 reads CASSPRRDKEETQYF. In DNA form, the CDR3 reads TGTGCCAGCTCACCTAGGAGGGATAAAGAAGAGACCCAGTACTTC.

The chain joins TRBV6-2 or TRBV6-3 to TRBJ2-5; 12 positions agree with TRBD2. This CDR3 is built from 17 residues. The V gene's germline CDR1 is MNHEY and CDR2 SVGEGT. V lost 4 bases and J lost 4; bases outside the gene matches: 10. The CDR3, as DNA: TGTGCCAGCAGTTTCCGACTAGCGGGAGAGTTTTCAGAGACCCAGTACTTC. Translation gives CASSFRLAGEFSETQYF.